The 8 T cell receptor beta chains below were found in one sample sequenced in a study of CD8 T cells in Susac syndrome. A quantity of about 0.5 to 1 ug RNA underwent reverse transcription using random hexamers. TCRdb reprocessed the immunoSEQ multiplex PCR reads with MiXCR, giving one entry per CDR3 protein. The sample has under 350,000 distinct CDR3 sequences, about 90% seen once. The sample was CD4+ T cells from PBMCs. The origin of the receptors is a human donor with multiple sclerosis.

The V and J genes are TRBV20-1 and TRBJ1-5; D is ambiguous. Trimming pared 6 bases from V and 6 bases from J, leaving 18 bases between. This CDR3 spans 14 amino acids. Germline V lookup: CDR1 DFQATT, CDR2 SNEGSKA (reference sequence). DNA of the CDR3: TGCAGTGCGACCGTAGGTTCAGACGGTCAGCCCCAGCATTTT. It specifies CSATVGSDGQPQHF.

V and J are TRBV7-9 and TRBJ2-5; 8 bases map to TRBD1. Germline assignment: CDR1 SEHNR and CDR2 FQNEAQ (reference sequence). The CDR3 is 14 residues long. Germline trimming cut 0 bases from V and 10 bases from J; bases unmatched to any gene: 7. CDR3 in DNA: TGTGCCAGCAGCTTAGCATTGGACAGGGTTGACCAGTACTTC. Translation gives CASSLALDRVDQYF.

CDR3 nucleotide sequence: TGCAGTGCTAGGGGCTTGGGACTAGCCACCTACGAGCAGTACTTC. Translating gives CSARGLGLATYEQYF. The gene calls are TRBV20-1 and TRBJ2-7; TRBD2 aligns across 9 bases. Unmatched junction bases numbered 8, after V lost 3 bases and J lost 2 bases. CDR1 is DFQATT and CDR2 is SNEGSKA in the germline V gene (reference sequence). The CDR3 is 15 amino acids.

The chain combines TRBV7-9 with TRBJ2-1; possibly TRBD1 or TRBD2 for D (6 bases each). Germline assignment: CDR1 SEHNR and CDR2 FQNEAQ (reference sequence). The CDR3 spans 15 residues. V shed 8 bases and J shed 2 bases, with 16 bases lying between them. The CDR3 DNA sequence: TGTGCCAGCCACCGGCCAGGGGAGGCCTACAATGAGCAGTTCTTC. It translates to CASHRPGEAYNEQFF.

The chain has TRBV6-6 and TRBJ2-4; 7 nucleotides agree with TRBD2. The CDR3 is 16 amino acids. V gave up 4 bases and J gave up 3 bases; unmatched junction bases: 9. Germline values: CDR1 MNHNY, CDR2 SVGAGI (reference sequence). The CDR3, as DNA: TGTGCCAGCAGTTTCTCCGGGACTAAAGACAAAAACATTCAGTACTTC. It yields the protein CASSFSGTKDKNIQYF.

This clonotype was counted once. The J gene is TRBJ2-2, the V gene TRBV11-3, with D possibly TRBD2 on 5 matching bases. Germline V lookup: CDR1 SGHNT, CDR2 YENEEA. This CDR3 is built from 15 residues. Trimming removed 5 bases from V and 5 bases from J, with 15 bases in between. The CDR3 spells CASSHGVLATGELFF. CDR3 DNA: TGTGCCAGCAGCCACGGGGTGCTCGCGACCGGGGAGCTGTTTTTT.

This clonotype was seen once. This chain joins TRBV3-1 and TRBJ2-4; tentative D call: TRBD1 (6 bases). Trimming removed 4 bases at V and 0 bases at J, with 10 bases between. The CDR3 is 15 amino acids. Germline CDR1 is LGHDT and CDR2 is YNNKEL (reference sequence). The CDR3 coding sequence is TGTGCCAGCAGCCCTGGACAGCTAGCCAAAAACATTCAGTACTTC. Its protein is CASSPGQLAKNIQYF.

The sample holds one count of this clonotype. The chain is built from TRBV4-3 and TRBJ1-2, with D hard to call. The CDR3 is 15 residues long. V shed 0 bases and J shed 5 bases, with 13 bases lying between them. Per the germline V gene, CDR1 is LGHNA and CDR2 is YSLEER. The CDR3, as DNA: TGCGCCAGCAGCCAAGATTTGGCAGCGATTTATGGCTACACCTTC. This codes for CASSQDLAAIYGYTF.